This T cell receptor (beta chain) comes out of a study of blood T cells in healthy people across ages. The length of the CDR3 is 14 residues. With 5 bases clipped from V and 1 base from J, the junction kept 5 bases outside the gene matches. Looked up from germline, CDR1 is DFQATT and CDR2 is SNEGSKA (reference sequence). The authors ran a second PCR of about 7 to 11 cycles using a sample-barcoded 5' primer and a J-beta primer mix. TCRdb passed the 5' RACE reads through MiXCR, listing each CDR3 protein once. The table includes around 780,000 distinct CDR3 sequences, just over 55% detected once. The rearrangement joins TRBV20-1 to TRBJ2-3; TRBD2 matches at 8 bases. The sequenced sample was blood. The receptor was derived from a man aged 35-49 years in good health. The CDR3 DNA sequence: TGCAGTGCTGATAGCGGGAAGGGCACAGATACGCAGTATTTT. Its translation: CSADSGKGTDTQYF.